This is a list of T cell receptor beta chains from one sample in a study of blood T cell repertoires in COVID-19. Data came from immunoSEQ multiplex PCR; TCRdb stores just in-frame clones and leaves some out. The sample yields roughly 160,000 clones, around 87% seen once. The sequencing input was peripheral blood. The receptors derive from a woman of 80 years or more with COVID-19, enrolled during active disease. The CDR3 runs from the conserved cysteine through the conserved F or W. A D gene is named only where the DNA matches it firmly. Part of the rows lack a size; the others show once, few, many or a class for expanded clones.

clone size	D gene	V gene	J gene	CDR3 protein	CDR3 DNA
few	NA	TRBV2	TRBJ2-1	CSSGLHNEQFF	TGTTCGTCGGGACTGCACAATGAGCAGTTCTTC
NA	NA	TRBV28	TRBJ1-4	CASGLVGATGGEKLFF	TGTGCCAGCGGCCTAGTTGGGGCCACTGGGGGGGAAAAACTGTTTTTT
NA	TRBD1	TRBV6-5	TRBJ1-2	CASSPRTGGRGYTF	TGTGCCAGCAGTCCAAGGACAGGGGGGCGAGGCTACACCTTC
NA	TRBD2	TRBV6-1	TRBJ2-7	CASSEEGLGLAGREQYF	TGTGCCAGCAGTGAGGAAGGGCTGGGGCTAGCGGGAAGGGAGCAGTACTTC
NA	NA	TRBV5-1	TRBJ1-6	CASSLAGSDSPLHF	TGCGCCAGCAGCTTGGCAGGGTCGGATTCACCCCTCCACTTT
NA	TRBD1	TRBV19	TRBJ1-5	CASSMTGGGQPQHF	TGTGCCAGTAGTATGACAGGGGGCGGTCAGCCCCAGCATTTT
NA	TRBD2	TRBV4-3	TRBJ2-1	CASSQGGSGSAGEQFF	TGCGCCAGCAGCCAAGGTGGTAGCGGGAGTGCGGGTGAGCAGTTCTTC
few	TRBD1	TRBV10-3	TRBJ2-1	CAISPGQAGYNEQFF	TGTGCCATCAGCCCCGGACAGGCGGGCTACAATGAGCAGTTCTTC
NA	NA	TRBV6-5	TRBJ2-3	CASRSRGVVADTQYF	TGTGCCAGCAGATCCCGCGGGGTGGTGGCAGATACGCAGTATTTT
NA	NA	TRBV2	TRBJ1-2	CASTGDYGYTF	TGTGCCAGCACAGGGGACTATGGCTACACCTTC
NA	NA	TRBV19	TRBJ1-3	CASSQGRGSGNTIYF	TGTGCCAGTAGCCAGGGTAGGGGCTCTGGAAACACCATATATTTT
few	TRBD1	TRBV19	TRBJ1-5	CASSTTGGRKQPQHF	TGTGCCAGTAGTACGACAGGGGGACGTAAACAGCCCCAGCATTTT
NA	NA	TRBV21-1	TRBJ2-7	CARRGGVRAPYEQYF	TGTGCCCGCCGGGGGGGGGTTAGGGCCCCCTACGAGCAGTACTTC
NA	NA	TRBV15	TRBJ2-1	CATSRDTGTNYNEQFF	TGTGCCACCAGCAGAGATACCGGGACAAACTACAATGAGCAGTTCTTC
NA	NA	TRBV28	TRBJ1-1	CASSLQGGNTEAFF	TGTGCCAGCAGTTTACAGGGTGGGAACACTGAAGCTTTCTTT
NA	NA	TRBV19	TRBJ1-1	CASGATWNTEAFF	TGTGCCAGTGGGGCGACCTGGAACACTGAAGCTTTCTTT